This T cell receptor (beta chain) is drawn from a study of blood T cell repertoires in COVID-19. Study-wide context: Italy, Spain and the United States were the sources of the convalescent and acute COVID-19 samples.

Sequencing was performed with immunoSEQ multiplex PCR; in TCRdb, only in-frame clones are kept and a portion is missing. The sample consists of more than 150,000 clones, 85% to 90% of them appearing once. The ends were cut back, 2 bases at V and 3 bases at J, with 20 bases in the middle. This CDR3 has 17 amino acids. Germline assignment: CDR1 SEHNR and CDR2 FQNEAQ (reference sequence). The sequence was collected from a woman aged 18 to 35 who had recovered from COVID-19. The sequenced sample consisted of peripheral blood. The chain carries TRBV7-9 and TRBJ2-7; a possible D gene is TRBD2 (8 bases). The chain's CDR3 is CASSLRGQREIIYEQYV. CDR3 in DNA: TGTGCCAGCAGCTTAAGGGGGCAGCGGGAGATTATCTACGAGCAGTACGTC.